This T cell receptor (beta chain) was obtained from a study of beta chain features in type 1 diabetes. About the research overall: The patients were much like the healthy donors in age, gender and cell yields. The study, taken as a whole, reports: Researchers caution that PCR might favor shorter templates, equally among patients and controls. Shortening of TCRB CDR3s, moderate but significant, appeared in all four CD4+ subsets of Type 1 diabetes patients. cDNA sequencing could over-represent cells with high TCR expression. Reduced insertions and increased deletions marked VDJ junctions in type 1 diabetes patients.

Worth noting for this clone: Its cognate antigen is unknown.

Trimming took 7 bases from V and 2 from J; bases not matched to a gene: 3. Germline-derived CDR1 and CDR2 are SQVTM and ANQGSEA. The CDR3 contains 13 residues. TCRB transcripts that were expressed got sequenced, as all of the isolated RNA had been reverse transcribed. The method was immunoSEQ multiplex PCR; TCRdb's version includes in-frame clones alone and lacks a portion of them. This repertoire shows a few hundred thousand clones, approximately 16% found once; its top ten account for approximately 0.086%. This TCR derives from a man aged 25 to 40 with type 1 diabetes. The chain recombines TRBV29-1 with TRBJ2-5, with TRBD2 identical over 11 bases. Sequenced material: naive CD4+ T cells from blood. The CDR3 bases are TGCAGCGCGGGACTAGCGGAACAAGAGACCCAGTACTTC. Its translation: CSAGLAEQETQYF.